Below, 3 T cell receptor beta chains from the same sample are listed, as sequenced in a study of T cells in localized non-small cell lung cancer. The repertoire was sequenced with immunoSEQ multiplex PCR; TCRdb's copy has only in-frame clones and lacks some. The table has around 100,000 clones, 87% seen once; the top ten hold around 14%. Sequences were derived from peripheral blood, sampled before any cancer treatment. The receptors were gathered from a man aged 35 to 70 with stage I squamous cell lung carcinoma.

The chain carries TRBV4-1 and TRBJ1-5; D not certain. CDR3 length: 15 residues. V shed 4 bases and J shed 7 bases, with 17 bases lying between them. Looked up from germline, CDR1 is MGHRA and CDR2 is YSYEKL. The CDR3 here is CASSLEGMASQPQHF. DNA of the CDR3: TGCGCCAGCAGCCTGGAGGGAATGGCAAGCCAGCCCCAGCATTTT.

V gene TRBV5-1 combines with J gene TRBJ2-3, with no clear D. Germline V CDR1 and CDR2: SGHRS, YFSETQ. The CDR3 runs 14 residues. The V gene lost 0 bases and the J gene lost 4 bases, with 9 bases spanning the gap. The CDR3 bases are TGCGCCAGCAGCTTGGGGGCAAATGCAGATACGCAGTATTTT. Translation gives CASSLGANADTQYF.

The CDR3, as DNA: TGTGCCAGCAGTGAAGTCCAAATGAGCGAGCAGTACTTC. Protein: CASSEVQMSEQYF. The rearrangement joins TRBV2 to TRBJ2-7; D gene ambiguous. Germline V gene lookup returns CDR1 SNHLY and CDR2 FYNNEI. Trimming left V 1 base short and J 6 bases short, with 10 bases between. The CDR3 has 13 residues.